This is a list of T cell receptor beta chains from one sample in a study of blood T cell repertoires in COVID-19. Assay: immunoSEQ multiplex PCR; the TCRdb copy retains only in-frame clones and omits some. The sample records 250,000 to 350,000 clones, 92% being singletons. Input material: PBMCs or T cells enriched from blood (not recorded which). Receptors originate from a woman under 40 who had recovered from COVID-19. Each CDR3 is given with its conserved first and last residue. D genes are given only for firm matches. Expanded clones are given a class, and other clones once, few, many or no size at all.

CDR3aa: CAISEERLSYEQYF
CDR3nt: TGTGCCATCAGTGAAGAGAGGCTCTCCTACGAGCAGTACTTC
abundance: .
j_gene: TRBJ2-7
d_gene: .
v_gene: TRBV10-3

CDR3aa: CASSPQGYSNQPQHF
CDR3nt: TGCGCCAGCAGCCCGCAGGGCTATAGCAATCAGCCCCAGCATTTT
abundance: once
j_gene: TRBJ1-5
d_gene: .
v_gene: TRBV5-1

CDR3aa: CASSHLEGDYGYTF
CDR3nt: TGTGCCAGCAGCCACCTCGAAGGGGACTATGGCTACACCTTC
abundance: .
j_gene: TRBJ1-2
d_gene: .
v_gene: TRBV14

CDR3aa: CASSSIGTGVSGEKLFF
CDR3nt: TGTGCCAGTAGTAGTATCGGGACAGGCGTCTCGGGAGAAAAACTGTTTTTT
abundance: .
j_gene: TRBJ1-4
d_gene: TRBD1
v_gene: TRBV19

CDR3aa: CASSWADTGELFF
CDR3nt: TGTGCCAGCAGCTGGGCCGACACCGGGGAGCTGTTTTTT
abundance: once
j_gene: TRBJ2-2
d_gene: .
v_gene: TRBV11-2

CDR3aa: CASSPSGNTGELFF
CDR3nt: TGTGCCAGCAGCCCTAGCGGAAATACCGGGGAGCTGTTTTTT
abundance: few
j_gene: TRBJ2-2
d_gene: TRBD2
v_gene: TRBV27

CDR3aa: CASSTQTGSGNTIYF
CDR3nt: TGTGCCAGCAGCACCCAGACAGGTTCTGGAAACACCATATATTTT
abundance: .
j_gene: TRBJ1-3
d_gene: .
v_gene: TRBV11-2

CDR3aa: CASSFGQGSHEQYF
CDR3nt: TGTGCCAGCAGCTTCGGACAGGGGTCGCACGAGCAGTACTTC
abundance: .
j_gene: TRBJ2-7
d_gene: TRBD1
v_gene: TRBV5-4

CDR3aa: CASSLHGLAGGHTDTQYF
CDR3nt: TGTGCCAGCTCACTTCACGGACTAGCGGGGGGGCATACAGATACGCAGTATTTT
abundance: .
j_gene: TRBJ2-3
d_gene: TRBD2
v_gene: TRBV18

CDR3aa: CASRLAGALYNEQFF
CDR3nt: TGCGCCAGTCGACTAGCGGGAGCCCTCTACAATGAGCAGTTCTTC
abundance: .
j_gene: TRBJ2-1
d_gene: TRBD2
v_gene: TRBV5-1

CDR3aa: CASGTALPGYTF
CDR3nt: TGTGCCAGTGGGACAGCCTTGCCGGGCTACACCTTC
abundance: .
j_gene: TRBJ1-2
d_gene: TRBD1
v_gene: TRBV28

CDR3aa: CASSLNTAYEQYF
CDR3nt: TGTGCCAGCAGCTTAAACACAGCCTACGAGCAGTACTTC
abundance: .
j_gene: TRBJ2-7
d_gene: .
v_gene: TRBV7-9

CDR3aa: CASSQEDRGSLEGYTF
CDR3nt: TGTGCCAGCAGCCAAGAGGACAGGGGGTCCCTGGAGGGCTACACCTTC
abundance: once
j_gene: TRBJ1-2
d_gene: TRBD1
v_gene: TRBV14

CDR3aa: CASSVQGAFFDSPLHF
CDR3nt: TGTGCCAGCAGTGTACAGGGGGCTTTCTTCGATTCACCCCTCCACTTT
abundance: once
j_gene: TRBJ1-6
d_gene: TRBD1
v_gene: TRBV28

CDR3aa: CASSPLWQSYNEQFF
CDR3nt: TGTGCCAGCAGCCCCCTCTGGCAGTCCTACAATGAGCAGTTCTTC
abundance: .
j_gene: TRBJ2-1
d_gene: .
v_gene: TRBV7-9

CDR3aa: CASSQDRAGKETQYF
CDR3nt: TGCGCCAGCAGCCAAGATCGGGCAGGGAAGGAGACCCAGTACTTC
abundance: .
j_gene: TRBJ2-5
d_gene: .
v_gene: TRBV4-3

CDR3aa: CASSHRGYLSYEQYF
CDR3nt: TGTGCCAGCAGCCATAGGGGCTACCTCTCCTACGAGCAGTACTTC
abundance: .
j_gene: TRBJ2-7
d_gene: .
v_gene: TRBV3-1/TRBV3-2

CDR3aa: CAVGSEGSTYEQYF
CDR3nt: TGTGCCGTAGGCTCGGAGGGGTCAACCTACGAGCAGTACTTC
abundance: .
j_gene: TRBJ2-7
d_gene: .
v_gene: TRBV2

CDR3aa: CASSSSGRADTQYF
CDR3nt: TGTGCCAGCAGTTCTAGCGGGAGGGCAGATACGCAGTATTTT
abundance: once
j_gene: TRBJ2-3
d_gene: TRBD2
v_gene: TRBV2

CDR3aa: CAWSPTWAGGEDTQYF
CDR3nt: TGTGCCTGGAGCCCGACTTGGGCGGGGGGCGAAGATACGCAGTATTTT
abundance: .
j_gene: TRBJ2-3
d_gene: TRBD2
v_gene: TRBV30

CDR3aa: CASGIGTYYGYTF
CDR3nt: TGTGCCAGTGGAATAGGGACTTACTATGGCTACACCTTC
abundance: .
j_gene: TRBJ1-2
d_gene: .
v_gene: TRBV19

CDR3aa: CASSLFVSGPYQETQYF
CDR3nt: TGTGCCAGCAGTTTATTTGTTAGCGGGCCCTACCAAGAGACCCAGTACTTC
abundance: .
j_gene: TRBJ2-5
d_gene: TRBD2
v_gene: TRBV27

CDR3aa: CASSSHSGVDEQFF
CDR3nt: TGTGCCAGCAGCTCGCACTCAGGGGTAGATGAGCAGTTCTTC
abundance: .
j_gene: TRBJ2-1
d_gene: .
v_gene: TRBV11-2

CDR3aa: CASSLNQITDTQYF
CDR3nt: TGTGCCAGCAGCTTAAATCAGATCACAGATACGCAGTATTTT
abundance: .
j_gene: TRBJ2-3
d_gene: .
v_gene: TRBV7-3

CDR3aa: CASSQQKGAYTEAFF
CDR3nt: TGTGCCAGCTCGCAGCAAAAGGGAGCATACACTGAAGCTTTCTTT
abundance: .
j_gene: TRBJ1-1
d_gene: .
v_gene: TRBV18

CDR3aa: CATSGGGISNEKLFF
CDR3nt: TGTGCCACCAGCGGGGGGGGAATTTCTAATGAAAAACTGTTTTTT
abundance: few
j_gene: TRBJ1-4
d_gene: .
v_gene: TRBV15

CDR3aa: CASSRQGAGGYTF
CDR3nt: TGTGCCAGCAGTCGACAGGGGGCCGGGGGCTACACCTTC
abundance: .
j_gene: TRBJ1-2
d_gene: TRBD1
v_gene: TRBV12-3/TRBV12-4

CDR3aa: CASSPDTSGANVLTF
CDR3nt: TGTGCCAGCAGCCCGGACACCTCTGGGGCCAACGTCCTGACTTTC
abundance: .
j_gene: TRBJ2-6
d_gene: .
v_gene: TRBV7-2

CDR3aa: CSASRGSSYNSPLHF
CDR3nt: TGCAGTGCTAGTAGAGGGAGCTCCTATAATTCACCCCTCCACTTT
abundance: .
j_gene: TRBJ1-6
d_gene: .
v_gene: TRBV20-1

CDR3aa: CASSLDSSSKTQYF
CDR3nt: TGCGCCAGCAGCTTGGATAGTAGCTCGAAGACCCAGTACTTC
abundance: once
j_gene: TRBJ2-5
d_gene: .
v_gene: TRBV5-1

CDR3aa: CSVEGLATAYNEQFF
CDR3nt: TGCAGCGTCGAAGGACTAGCGACCGCCTACAATGAGCAGTTCTTC
abundance: .
j_gene: TRBJ2-1
d_gene: TRBD2
v_gene: TRBV29-1

CDR3aa: CASSSGNRGLGEKLFF
CDR3nt: TGTGCCAGCAGCTCTGGCAACAGGGGGCTCGGCGAAAAACTGTTTTTT
abundance: .
j_gene: TRBJ1-4
d_gene: TRBD1
v_gene: TRBV13

CDR3aa: CASSVGDSLGNTIYF
CDR3nt: TGCGCCAGCAGCGTGGGGGACAGCCTCGGAAACACCATATATTTT
abundance: .
j_gene: TRBJ1-3
d_gene: TRBD1
v_gene: TRBV5-1